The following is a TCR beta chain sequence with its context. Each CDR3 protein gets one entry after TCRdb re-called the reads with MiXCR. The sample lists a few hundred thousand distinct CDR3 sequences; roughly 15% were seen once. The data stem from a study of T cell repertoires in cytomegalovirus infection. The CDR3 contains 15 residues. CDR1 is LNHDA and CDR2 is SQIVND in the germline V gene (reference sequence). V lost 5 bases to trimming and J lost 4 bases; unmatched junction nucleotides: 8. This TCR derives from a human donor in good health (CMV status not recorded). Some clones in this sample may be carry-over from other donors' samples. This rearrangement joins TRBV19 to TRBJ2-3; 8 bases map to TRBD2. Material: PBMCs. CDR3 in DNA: TGTGCCAGTAGTGCGCCGGGACTAGGGGCAGATACGCAGTATTTT. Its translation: CASSAPGLGADTQYF.